This T cell receptor (beta chain) appears in the sequencing data of a study of early T cells in non-severe SARS-CoV-2 infection. Study background: The input, bulk RNA from unsorted whole blood, was sequenced, and chains were unpaired. Study-level findings and limits: Comparison of clonotypes with VDJdb favored anti-spike CD8 responses while missing private and CD4 specificities.

There are many counts of this clonotype. Antigen specificity is unknown. Trimming pared 4 bases from V and 1 base from J, leaving 14 bases between. This CDR3 contains 16 residues. CDR1 and CDR2 from the germline V gene are SGHNT and YYREEE (reference sequence). The TCR library protocol attached unique molecular identifiers to the individual cDNA molecules. TCRdb processed the 5' RACE reads anew with MiXCR; each CDR3 protein has one entry. The sample includes 45,000 or so distinct CDR3 sequences, around 6% of them seen just once. The sequenced sample was whole blood. The sequence came from an adult who was a healthcare worker with PCR-confirmed SARS-CoV-2 infection or an uninfected control (not recorded which). The chain employs TRBV5-4 and TRBJ1-4; D unresolved. CDR3 amino acids: CASSPSVGRTNEKLFF. The CDR3 coding sequence is TGTGCCAGCAGCCCGTCGGTCGGAAGAACTAATGAAAAACTGTTTTTT.